These 9 T cell receptor beta chains were all obtained from the same sample, sequenced in a study of regulatory T cells in long-lasting Graves disease. Time point defined: persistent/refractory GD, antithyroid drugs over 5 years with positive TRAb. PBMC RNA was the source of the TCR library. Arm-PCR of CDR3 regions with iRepertoire HTBI primers generated TCR beta libraries. TCRdb recomputed calls from the multiplex PCR reads with MiXCR, one row per CDR3 protein. The sample consists of 700,000 or so distinct CDR3 sequences, around 32% of them appearing once. The sample here was peripheral blood mononuclear cells (PBMCs), taken when the disease was refractory, from a patient treated with antithyroid drugs. Source of these receptors: a female donor with Graves disease.

This rearrangement joins TRBV20-1 to TRBJ2-5; D possibly uses TRBD1 or TRBD2 (5 bases each). The CDR3 contains 13 residues. Germline lookup yields CDR1 DFQATT and CDR2 SNEGSKA (reference sequence). V lost 0 bases and J lost 6, with 11 bases in between. Here the CDR3 reads CSARDPGQQTQYF. The CDR3 nucleotides read TGCAGTGCTAGAGATCCGGGGCAGCAGACCCAGTACTTC.

The table lists this clonotype with many counts. The chain has TRBV7-3 and TRBJ2-5; D is tentatively TRBD1 or TRBD2 (5 bases each). The CDR3 consists of 16 residues. CDR1 and CDR2 from the germline V gene are SGHTA and FQGTGA. The V and J ends lost 5 bases and 2 bases respectively, with 18 bases between them. The CDR3 loop is CASSAGNRIPQETQYF. The CDR3, as DNA: TGTGCCAGCAGCGCCGGGAACAGGATCCCACAAGAGACCCAGTACTTC.

The chain has TRBV4-1 and TRBJ2-5; 7 bases agree with TRBD2. Per the germline V gene, CDR1 is MGHRA and CDR2 is YSYEKL. Trimming at V came to 1 base and at J to 0 bases, leaving 8 bases not matched to a gene. CDR3 length: 17 residues. As DNA, the CDR3 is TGCGCCAGCAGCCAAGCGGTTCGGGAGGCTTACCAAGAGACCCAGTACTTC. This gives the protein CASSQAVREAYQETQYF.

The CDR3 DNA reads TGTGCCAGCAGCCCCGGACAGGGCATCGGGGAGCTGTTTTTT. Amino acids: CASSPGQGIGELFF. V is TRBV3-1 and J is TRBJ2-2; 8 bases fit TRBD1. The CDR3 length is 14 residues. Trimming removed 4 bases from V and 7 bases from J; junction bases left unmatched: 5. CDR1 and CDR2 from the germline V gene are LGHDT and YNNKEL (reference sequence). The whole variable domain, remainder taken from reference TRBV3-1 and TRBJ2-2, is DTAVSQTPKYLVTQMGNDKSIKCEQNLGHDTMYWYKQDSKKFLKIMFSYNNKELIINETVPNRFSPKSPDKAHLNLHINSLELGDSAVYFCASSPGQGIGELFFGEGSRLTVL.

The J gene is TRBJ1-6, the V gene TRBV6-1; possible D gene TRBD1, 5 bases. The CDR3 contains 14 residues. The V end was cut by 3 bases, the J end by 2 bases, with 5 bases between. In germline, CDR1 is MNHNS, CDR2 SASEGT. The CDR3 sequence is CASSEGAYNSPLHF. CDR3 in DNA: TGTGCCAGCAGTGAGGGGGCCTATAATTCACCCCTCCACTTT.

On this clonotype: Germline and junction disagree at one end, which may indicate a read error. CDR3 sequence: CASSLQRGAATNEKLFF. DNA of the CDR3: TGTGCTAGCAGCCTCCAGAGAGGGGCTGCAACTAATGAAAAACTGTTTTTT. The rearrangement links TRBV6-2 or TRBV6-3 to TRBJ1-4, with D maybe TRBD1 (5 bases). Germline-derived CDR1 and CDR2 are MNHEY and SVGEGT. The CDR3 is 17 residues long.

The genes are TRBV27 and TRBJ1-1; tentatively, D is TRBD1 (5 bases). The CDR3 is made up of 15 amino acids. V shed 6 bases and J shed 0 bases, with 14 bases lying between them. The germline V gene encodes CDR1 MNHEY and CDR2 SMNVEV (reference sequence). CDR3 protein: CASSSGTFVNTEAFF. The DNA of the CDR3 is TGTGCCAGCAGCTCCGGGACCTTCGTGAACACTGAAGCTTTCTTT.

The V and J genes are TRBV28 and TRBJ1-2, with a tentative D call TRBD1 (5 bases). V lost 10 bases and J lost 4, with 19 bases in between. The CDR3 has 14 amino acids. Germline V gene data show CDR1 as MDHEN and CDR2 as SYDVKM. As DNA, the CDR3 is TGTGCCACCACTTCCCGGGGCAGCCCCTATGGCTACACCTTC. Encoded protein: CATTSRGSPYGYTF.

This clonotype was counted ten times or more. The chain links TRBV12-3 or TRBV12-4 to TRBJ1-1, with D unresolved. The ends were cut back, 4 bases at V and 7 bases at J, with 13 bases in the middle. The CDR3 is 13 amino acids. The DNA for the CDR3 is TGTGCCAGCAGTTCCGGGATGAGGGATGAAGCTTTCTTT. Translating gives CASSSGMRDEAFF.